The sequence of this T cell receptor (beta chain) was determined in a study of blood T cell repertoires in COVID-19. Individuals drawn from 24 US areas were roughly 18 to 100 years old. Assignment of participants to cohorts was predicated upon participant-reported clinical history. All recovered Cohort 3 donors got two negative PCRs, got clearance, or saw symptom resolution. This clone was counted a single time. Measured with immunoSEQ multiplex PCR; TCRdb has only the in-frame clones, and not every one. The sample has roughly 250,000 clones; 75% to 95% are singletons. Per the germline V gene, CDR1 is SGHAT and CDR2 is FQDESV (reference sequence). This CDR3 is 14 amino acids long. V dropped 5 bases and J dropped 3 bases, with 11 bases sitting between them.

The TCR comes from a woman in her late teens or twenties who had recovered from COVID-19. The chain combines TRBV11-1 with TRBJ1-5; D might be TRBD1 (6 bases). What was sequenced was PBMCs or T cells enriched from blood (not recorded which). The CDR3 here is CASSDRDTNQPQHF. The CDR3 region has the DNA TGTGCCAGCAGCGACCGGGACACCAATCAGCCCCAGCATTTT.